Following are 7 T cell receptor beta chains from one sample sequenced in a study of response to subunit inactivated influenza vaccine. One entry per CDR3 protein, called by TCRdb with MiXCR from the RT-PCR reads. The repertoire consists of hundreds of thousands of distinct CDR3 sequences, with roughly 22% occurring once and the leading ten covering 10%. Sequenced material: PBMCs from blood, taken 21 months after vaccination. The receptors were gathered from a man aged 50 to 69 who received an inactivated influenza vaccine.

This clonotype was counted only a few times. J is TRBJ1-3 and V is TRBV5-1; 11 nucleotides match TRBD1. The V segment lost 3 bases and the J segment 0 bases; nucleotides outside the gene matches: 2. Germline lookup yields CDR1 SGHRS and CDR2 YFSETQ. This CDR3 comprises 16 residues. The CDR3 spells CASSWDRGSSGNTIYF. The CDR3 region has the DNA TGCGCCAGCAGCTGGGACAGGGGGTCCTCTGGAAACACCATATATTTT.

The V and J genes are TRBV20-1 and TRBJ1-1; a weak D match, TRBD1 (6 bases). The CDR3 spans 11 residues. Germline lookup yields CDR1 DFQATT and CDR2 SNEGSKA (reference sequence). V lost 5 bases and J 5 bases, leaving 9 bases between the germline ends. Here the CDR3 DNA reads TGCAGTGCTCCCGACAGGACTGAAGCTTTCTTT. It translates to CSAPDRTEAFF.

This clonotype was seen only a few times. This CDR3 is CASSLALDRDNEKLFF. For the CDR3, the DNA is TGTGCCAGCAGCTTAGCCCTGGACAGGGACAATGAAAAACTGTTTTTT. The V call is TRBV7-9, the J call TRBJ1-4; TRBD1 aligns across 8 bases. Germline CDR1 is SEHNR and CDR2 is FQNEAQ (reference sequence). Unmatched junction bases numbered 5, after V lost 0 bases and J lost 5 bases. This CDR3 has 16 residues.

In this sample, this clonotype turned up a few times. V is TRBV3-1 and J is TRBJ1-2; D gene unclear. From germline, CDR1 is LGHDT and CDR2 YNNKEL (reference sequence). V lost 1 base to trimming and J lost 2 bases, with 14 bases between them. This CDR3 is 16 amino acids long. The DNA for the CDR3 is TGTGCCAGCAGCCAAGCCCCTTCGGGCGGGAACTATGGCTACACCTTC. It encodes CASSQAPSGGNYGYTF.

The rearrangement uses TRBV2 and TRBJ1-1; the D is unclear. The V end lost 1 base, the J end lost 0 bases, and 3 bases lay between the germline ends. The CDR3 runs to 13 residues. Per the germline V gene, CDR1 is SNHLY and CDR2 is FYNNEI. CDR3 protein: CASSEEMNTEAFF. The CDR3 nucleotides read TGTGCCAGCAGTGAAGAGATGAACACTGAAGCTTTCTTT.

The gene calls are TRBV6-5 and TRBJ1-4, with 9 nucleotides matching TRBD1. CDR3 length: 15 residues. Trimming took 2 bases from V and 5 from J; bases not matched to a gene: 3. CDR1 is MNHEY, CDR2 SVGAGI, per germline. CDR3 protein: CASSYRTGANEKLFF. CDR3 nucleotide sequence: TGTGCCAGCAGTTACCGGACAGGGGCGAATGAAAAACTGTTTTTT.

There are many counts of this clonotype. As DNA, the CDR3 is TGCAGTGCTAGGGGCATCACAGGGGGGCTTCAGCCCCAGCATTTT. Its protein is CSARGITGGLQPQHF. The V and J genes are TRBV20-1 and TRBJ1-5, with 8 bases that match TRBD1. Germline V gene lookup returns CDR1 DFQATT and CDR2 SNEGSKA (reference sequence). There are 15 residues in the CDR3. Losses at the gene ends were 3 bases for V and 6 bases for J; bases not matched to a gene: 10.